This TCR beta chain was sequenced for a study of Ad26.COV2.S vaccination and SARS-CoV-2 variants. Study information: This donor came from the COV1001 trial of Ad26.COV2.S. The authors gave Ad26.COV2.S intramuscularly, either once or twice 56 days apart.

Treatment here: 15 to 20 received Ad26.COV2.S at low or high dose, single or two shots; about 5 received placebo; per-sample allocation not given. Sampling occurred on day 63 after the first vaccine or placebo injection. Method: immunoSEQ multiplex PCR; TCRdb's copy keeps in-frame clones and lacks some. The sample lists about 480,000 clones, roughly nine tenths occurring once. Trimming stripped 1 base from V and 6 bases from J, with 8 bases between. The CDR3 is 14 residues long. The germline gives CDR1 SGHRS, CDR2 YFSETQ. This clone was found once. This chain connects TRBV5-1 to TRBJ1-6; D might be TRBD1 (6 bases). The sequencing used peripheral blood, collected in a trial of Ad26.COV2.S vaccine versus placebo. The sequence was collected from a person aged 18-60 years who received the Ad26.COV2.S COVID-19 vaccine or a placebo. CDR3 DNA: TGCGCCAGCAGCTTGCAGGGGTCTAATTCACCCCTCCACTTT. Translated, it gives CASSLQGSNSPLHF.